Listed below are T cell receptor beta chains from one sample, sequenced in a study of blood T cell repertoires in COVID-19. Some clones are missing from TCRdb's copy, which holds only in-frame ones; the method was immunoSEQ multiplex PCR. The repertoire has hundreds of thousands of clones, about 86% of them found once; the top ten carry 7% to 10%. The material sequenced was peripheral blood. These receptors were collected from a woman between 45 and 65 years old with acute or convalescent COVID-19. CDR3s include the opening cysteine and the closing phenylalanine or tryptophan. The D gene is left open where the match is weak. Part of the rows lack a size; the others show once, few, many or a class for expanded clones.

TGTGCCAGTAGTACCGGACAGGGAAACATTCAGTACTTC | CASSTGQGNIQYF | TRBD1 | TRBV19 | 13 | - | TRBJ2-4
TGTGCCAGCAGTTTGGACCAAGGGGACAATGAGCAGTTCTTC | CASSLDQGDNEQFF | - | TRBV28 | 14 | once | TRBJ2-1
TGCAGTGCTACAGGGGACTATGGCTACACCTTC | CSATGDYGYTF | - | TRBV20-1 | 11 | - | TRBJ1-2
TGTGCCAGCAGCTTAGAAGGGACAGGGGGCCGGGGCTACACCTTC | CASSLEGTGGRGYTF | TRBD1 | TRBV7-9 | 15 | - | TRBJ1-2
TGTGCCAGCAGTTCCATAACAGGGATCGGCACTGAAGCTTTCTTT | CASSSITGIGTEAFF | - | TRBV6-2/TRBV6-3 | 15 | few | TRBJ1-1
TGCGCCAGCAGCCAAACCCCAACTAGCGTGACCGGGGAGCTGTTTTTT | CASSQTPTSVTGELFF | TRBD2 | TRBV5-1 | 16 | - | TRBJ2-2
TGTGCCACCAGTATTTCGGGTGTAACTAGCGGGACCACAGGGGATGCCGGGGAGCTGTTTTTT | CATSISGVTSGTTGDAGELFF | TRBD2 | TRBV24-1 | 21 | few | TRBJ2-2
TGTGCCAGCAGCTTACATATCCCGGGGGCAGATACGCAGTATTTT | CASSLHIPGADTQYF | - | TRBV7-2 | 15 | - | TRBJ2-3
TGTGCCAGAAGCTGGACAGGGGAGGAGACTGAAGCTTTCTTT | CARSWTGEETEAFF | - | TRBV7-5 | 14 | - | TRBJ1-1
TGTGCCAGCAGCCCCGGTGTGGAAGCGCCCTACGAGCAGTACTTC | CASSPGVEAPYEQYF | - | TRBV13 | 15 | few | TRBJ2-7
TGTGCCAGCAGCTTGGGGACATCAGAAAAACTGTTTTTT | CASSLGTSEKLFF | - | TRBV5-4 | 13 | - | TRBJ1-4
TGTGCCAGCAGTTCCCGACTAGCGGAGCCCCAAGAGACCCAGTACTTC | CASSSRLAEPQETQYF | TRBD2 | TRBV27 | 16 | - | TRBJ2-5
TGTGCCAGCAGCCAACCTTCTAGCGGGAGGGCCCCCTACAATGAGCAGTTCTTC | CASSQPSSGRAPYNEQFF | TRBD2 | TRBV3-1/TRBV3-2 | 18 | - | TRBJ2-1
TGTGCCAGCAGTGTGGGGGGGCGGACTGAAGCTTTCTTT | CASSVGGRTEAFF | - | TRBV2 | 13 | - | TRBJ1-1
TGTGCCAGCAGCTTAGTGGGAGCCGAGACCCAGTACTTC | CASSLVGAETQYF | - | TRBV11-3 | 13 | - | TRBJ2-5
TGTGCCAGCAGTTCGCCCCGGGACAGGAAGATTACCGGGGAGCTGTTTTTT | CASSSPRDRKITGELFF | TRBD1 | TRBV28 | 17 | - | TRBJ2-2
TGTGCCAGCAGCTTAATCTCTAGCCCGTACATTCAGTACTTC | CASSLISSPYIQYF | - | TRBV7-9 | 14 | - | TRBJ2-4
TGTGCCAGCAAACCCCTGGGGGAGGGGGTTAACTATGGCTACACCTTC | CASKPLGEGVNYGYTF | - | TRBV28 | 16 | - | TRBJ1-2
TGTGCCAGCAGTTACTCGAGGACAGATCAGCCCCAGCATTTT | CASSYSRTDQPQHF | - | TRBV6-5 | 14 | - | TRBJ1-5
TGTGCCAGCAGCTTAGCTTCCGGGACACTTCCCTACGAGCAGTACTTC | CASSLASGTLPYEQYF | - | TRBV7-2 | 16 | - | TRBJ2-7
TGCGCCAGCAGTGAGTCGAGCCTAGTCTACGAGCAGTACTTC | CASSESSLVYEQYF | - | TRBV10-1 | 14 | - | TRBJ2-7
TGTGCCAGCAGCTTGGACAACAGGGAAAGGACTGAAGCTTTCTTT | CASSLDNRERTEAFF | - | TRBV5-6 | 15 | - | TRBJ1-1
TGTGCCAGTACCTACAGCGGAAGGAGTAAGGGTGAAAAACTGTTTTTT | CASTYSGRSKGEKLFF | - | TRBV19 | 16 | - | TRBJ1-4
TGTGCCAGCAGTTACGGTACTAGCACCCAAGAGCAGTACTTC | CASSYGTSTQEQYF | - | TRBV6-6 | 14 | - | TRBJ2-7
TGCGCCAGCAGCTTGGGGCTAGCGTGGACCTACGAGCAGTACTTC | CASSLGLAWTYEQYF | - | TRBV5-1 | 15 | - | TRBJ2-7
TGTGCCAGCAGCTTGGCGCAACAGGTGAGCTCCTACAATGAGCAGTTCTTC | CASSLAQQVSSYNEQFF | - | TRBV5-4 | 17 | - | TRBJ2-1
TGTGCCAGCAGTCCGCGACAGGGGGCGGTTACTGAAGCTTTCTTT | CASSPRQGAVTEAFF | TRBD1 | TRBV27 | 15 | - | TRBJ1-1
TGTGCCAGCAGCTTAGCGGGGGGAGACGAGCAGTACTTC | CASSLAGGDEQYF | - | TRBV7-2 | 13 | few | TRBJ2-7